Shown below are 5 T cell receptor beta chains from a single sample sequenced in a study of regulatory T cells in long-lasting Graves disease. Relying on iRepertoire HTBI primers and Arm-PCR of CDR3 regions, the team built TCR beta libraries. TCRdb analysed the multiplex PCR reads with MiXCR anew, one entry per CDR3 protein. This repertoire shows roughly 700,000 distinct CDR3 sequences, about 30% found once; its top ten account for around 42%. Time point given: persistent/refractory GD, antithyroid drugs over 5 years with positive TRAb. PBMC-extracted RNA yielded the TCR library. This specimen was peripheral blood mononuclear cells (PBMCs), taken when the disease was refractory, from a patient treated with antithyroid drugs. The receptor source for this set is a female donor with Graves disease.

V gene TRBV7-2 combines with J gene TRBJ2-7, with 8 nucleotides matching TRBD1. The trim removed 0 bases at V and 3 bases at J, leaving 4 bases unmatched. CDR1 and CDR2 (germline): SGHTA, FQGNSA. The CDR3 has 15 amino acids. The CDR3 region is CASSLAVDRGYEQYF. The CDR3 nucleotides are TGTGCCAGCAGCTTAGCTGTCGACAGGGGCTACGAGCAGTACTTC.

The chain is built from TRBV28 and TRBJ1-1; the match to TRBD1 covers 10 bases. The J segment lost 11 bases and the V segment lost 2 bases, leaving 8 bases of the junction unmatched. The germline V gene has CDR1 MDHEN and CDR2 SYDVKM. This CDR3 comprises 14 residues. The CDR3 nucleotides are TGTGCCAGCAGTTTACCGGGACAGGGGTTTGGGGCTTTCTTT. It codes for CASSLPGQGFGAFF. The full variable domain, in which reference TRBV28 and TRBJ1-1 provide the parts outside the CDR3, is DVKVTQSSRYLVKRTGEKVFLECVQDMDHENMFWYRQDPGLGLRLIYFSYDVKMKEKGDIPEGYSVSREKKERFSLILESASTNQTSMYLCASSLPGQGFGAFFGQGTRLTVV.

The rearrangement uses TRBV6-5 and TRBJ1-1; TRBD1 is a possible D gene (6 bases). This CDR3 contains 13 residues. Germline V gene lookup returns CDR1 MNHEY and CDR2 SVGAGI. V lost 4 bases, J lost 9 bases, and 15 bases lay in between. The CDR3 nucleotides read TGTGCCAGCAGTTCCCCTACAGGGTCAAAAGCTTTCTTT. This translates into CASSSPTGSKAFF.

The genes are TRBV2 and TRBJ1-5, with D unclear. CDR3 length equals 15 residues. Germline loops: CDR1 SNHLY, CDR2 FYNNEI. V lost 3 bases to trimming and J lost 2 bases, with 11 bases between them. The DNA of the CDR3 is TGTGCCAGCAGTGAGGAGGCCTACGGCAATCAGCCCCAGCATTTT. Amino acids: CASSEEAYGNQPQHF.

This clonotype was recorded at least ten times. CDR3 loop: CASRAQGGNYGYTF. CDR3 sequence (DNA): TGTGCCAGCAGAGCACAGGGGGGGAACTATGGCTACACCTTC. The chain carries TRBV2 and TRBJ1-2, with 8 bases matching TRBD1. This CDR3 is built from 14 residues. The V segment lost 6 bases and the J segment 2 bases; nucleotides outside the gene matches: 5. CDR1 and CDR2 (germline): SNHLY, FYNNEI. Full variable domain (rest looked up from reference TRBV2 and TRBJ1-2): EPEVTQTPSHQVTQMGQEVILRCVPISNHLYFYWYRQILGQKVEFLVSFYNNEISEKSEIFDDQFSVERPDGSNFTLKIRSTKLEDSAMYFCASRAQGGNYGYTFGSGTRLTVV.